The rows below give T cell receptor beta chains drawn from one sample of a study of T cell repertoires in aging, cancer and after chemotherapy. TCRdb reprocessed the multiplex PCR reads via MiXCR and lists one record per CDR3 protein. The repertoire holds about 9,200 distinct CDR3 sequences, with around a third as singletons. The sample comprised blood. The receptors were sampled from a human donor in good health. Both conserved end residues are part of each CDR3. A D gene is named only where the DNA matches it firmly. The listing skips clone size in some rows; elsewhere it reads once, few, many or a size class.

v_call: TRBV6-2/TRBV6-3
j_call: TRBJ1-1
clone_size: once
d_call: NA
cdr3_aa: CASSYSRNTEAFF
cdr3_nt: TGTGCCAGCAGTTACTCAAGGAACACTGAAGCTTTCTTT

v_call: TRBV6-5
j_call: TRBJ2-3
clone_size: few
d_call: NA
cdr3_aa: CASTEGGLADTQYF
cdr3_nt: TGTGCCAGCACCGAGGGGGGTCTAGCAGATACGCAGTATTTT

v_call: TRBV15
j_call: TRBJ2-7
clone_size: NA
d_call: TRBD1
cdr3_aa: CATSRGGRQGGREQYF
cdr3_nt: TGTGCCACCAGCAGGGGGGGTCGACAGGGGGGCCGCGAGCAGTACTTC

v_call: TRBV5-4
j_call: TRBJ2-7
clone_size: few
d_call: TRBD2
cdr3_aa: CASSSPLAVSYEQYF
cdr3_nt: TGTGCCAGCAGCTCCCCGCTAGCGGTCTCCTACGAGCAGTACTTC

v_call: TRBV6-2/TRBV6-3
j_call: TRBJ2-3
clone_size: few
d_call: TRBD1
cdr3_aa: CASSRTGGLGTQYF
cdr3_nt: TGTGCCAGCAGTAGGACAGGGGGCTTAGGTACGCAGTATTTT

v_call: TRBV6-5
j_call: TRBJ2-7
clone_size: few
d_call: NA
cdr3_aa: CASSLGTDSYEQYF
cdr3_nt: TGTGCCAGCAGTTTGGGGACGGACTCCTACGAGCAGTACTTC

v_call: TRBV30
j_call: TRBJ1-1
clone_size: few
d_call: NA
cdr3_aa: CAWSEVRTEAFF
cdr3_nt: TGTGCCTGGAGTGAAGTTCGAACTGAAGCTTTCTTT

v_call: TRBV6-1
j_call: TRBJ2-2
clone_size: few
d_call: NA
cdr3_aa: CASSEVQGWAGELFF
cdr3_nt: TGTGCCAGCAGTGAGGTACAGGGTTGGGCCGGGGAGCTGTTTTTT

v_call: TRBV6-6
j_call: TRBJ1-1
clone_size: NA
d_call: NA
cdr3_aa: CASSHSKFSSPFMNTEAFF
cdr3_nt: TGTGCCAGCAGTCACTCGAAGTTCAGTTCACCGTTCATGAACACCGAAGCTTTCTTT

v_call: TRBV29-1
j_call: TRBJ2-1
clone_size: few
d_call: TRBD2
cdr3_aa: CSVSHLAGVSREQFF
cdr3_nt: TGCAGCGTTTCCCATCTAGCGGGAGTTTCAAGGGAGCAGTTCTTC

v_call: TRBV7-2
j_call: TRBJ1-3
clone_size: NA
d_call: TRBD1
cdr3_aa: CASSLVLQGATYF
cdr3_nt: TGTGCCAGCAGCCTCGTTTTGCAGGGGGCGACATATTTT

v_call: TRBV30
j_call: TRBJ1-3
clone_size: NA
d_call: NA
cdr3_aa: CAWSTGTLTFSGNTIYF
cdr3_nt: TGTGCCTGGAGCACCGGGACTCTTACTTTCTCTGGAAACACCATATATTTT

v_call: TRBV6-1
j_call: TRBJ1-3
clone_size: NA
d_call: TRBD1
cdr3_aa: CASSSGQGGNGNTIYF
cdr3_nt: TGTGCCAGCAGTTCTGGACAGGGGGGAAATGGAAACACCATATATTTT

v_call: TRBV12-3/TRBV12-4
j_call: TRBJ1-2
clone_size: few
d_call: NA
cdr3_aa: CASSRRRGNYGYTF
cdr3_nt: TGTGCCAGCAGTCGCCGGCGGGGGAACTATGGCTACACCTTC

v_call: TRBV11-3
j_call: TRBJ2-1
clone_size: medium-sized
d_call: NA
cdr3_aa: CASSPAPVVGEQFF
cdr3_nt: TGTGCCAGCAGCCCCGCCCCGGTAGTTGGCGAGCAGTTCTTC

v_call: TRBV12-3/TRBV12-4
j_call: TRBJ2-7
clone_size: NA
d_call: NA
cdr3_aa: CASSPVAAPKQYF
cdr3_nt: TGTGCCAGCAGTCCAGTGGCGGCCCCGAAGCAGTACTTC

v_call: TRBV5-6
j_call: TRBJ2-5
clone_size: few
d_call: NA
cdr3_aa: CASSLVGRYQETQYF
cdr3_nt: TGTGCCAGCAGCTTAGTGGGTCGATACCAAGAGACCCAGTACTTC

v_call: TRBV11-3
j_call: TRBJ2-3
clone_size: medium-sized
d_call: NA
cdr3_aa: CATSASEGVTQYF
cdr3_nt: TGTGCCACCTCGGCGAGCGAGGGCGTCACGCAGTATTTT

v_call: TRBV18
j_call: TRBJ1-6
clone_size: few
d_call: NA
cdr3_aa: CASSPKGGRDSPLHF
cdr3_nt: TGTGCCAGCTCACCAAAAGGGGGAAGGGATTCACCCCTCCACTTT

v_call: TRBV6-5
j_call: TRBJ2-5
clone_size: NA
d_call: TRBD1
cdr3_aa: CATAGQGAETQYF
cdr3_nt: TGTGCCACCGCGGGACAGGGGGCCGAGACCCAGTACTTC

v_call: TRBV5-6
j_call: TRBJ2-1
clone_size: NA
d_call: TRBD2
cdr3_aa: CASSSGLAGAENEQFF
cdr3_nt: TGTGCCAGCAGCTCCGGACTAGCGGGGGCTGAAAATGAGCAGTTCTTC

v_call: TRBV18
j_call: TRBJ1-1
clone_size: few
d_call: NA
cdr3_aa: CASLAPGGRTEAFF
cdr3_nt: TGTGCCAGCTTAGCTCCCGGGGGGCGTACTGAAGCTTTCTTT

v_call: TRBV6-5
j_call: TRBJ2-2
clone_size: NA
d_call: NA
cdr3_aa: CASTVTQGSGELFF
cdr3_nt: TGTGCCAGCACCGTAACCCAGGGGTCCGGGGAGCTGTTTTTT

v_call: TRBV6-2/TRBV6-3
j_call: TRBJ2-3
clone_size: NA
d_call: NA
cdr3_aa: CTSRDGAADTQYF
cdr3_nt: TGTACCAGCAGGGACGGAGCCGCAGATACGCAGTATTTT

v_call: TRBV6-5
j_call: TRBJ2-1
clone_size: few
d_call: TRBD2
cdr3_aa: CASSLAGVVHEQFF
cdr3_nt: TGTGCCAGCAGTCTAGCGGGAGTAGTACATGAGCAGTTCTTC

v_call: TRBV11-3
j_call: TRBJ2-3
clone_size: once
d_call: NA
cdr3_aa: CASSLYADTQYF
cdr3_nt: TGTGCCAGCAGCTTATACGCAGATACGCAGTATTTT

v_call: TRBV11-3
j_call: TRBJ2-3
clone_size: few
d_call: TRBD1
cdr3_aa: CASSPFLFGTGYGKDTQYF
cdr3_nt: TGTGCCAGCAGCCCATTCCTTTTCGGGACAGGGTATGGAAAAGATACGCAGTATTTT

v_call: TRBV24-1
j_call: TRBJ2-5
clone_size: NA
d_call: TRBD1
cdr3_aa: CATSSGQGEWETQYF
cdr3_nt: TGTGCCACCAGTAGCGGACAGGGGGAATGGGAGACCCAGTACTTC

v_call: TRBV12-3/TRBV12-4
j_call: TRBJ2-1
clone_size: NA
d_call: TRBD2
cdr3_aa: CASRTSGGSSYNEQFF
cdr3_nt: TGTGCCAGCAGAACTAGCGGGGGAAGCTCCTACAATGAGCAGTTCTTC

v_call: TRBV6-5
j_call: TRBJ1-6
clone_size: NA
d_call: NA
cdr3_aa: CASSYSGPAPLSSYNSPLHF
cdr3_nt: TGTGCCAGCAGTTACTCGGGGCCAGCCCCTCTGAGCTCCTATAATTCACCCCTCCACTTT

v_call: TRBV18
j_call: TRBJ2-2
clone_size: NA
d_call: NA
cdr3_aa: CASSPLGGDSTGELFF
cdr3_nt: TGTGCCAGCTCACCACTCGGAGGGGATTCCACCGGGGAGCTGTTTTTT

v_call: TRBV29-1
j_call: TRBJ2-5
clone_size: medium-sized
d_call: NA
cdr3_aa: CSVEAPGPVTETQYF
cdr3_nt: TGCAGCGTTGAAGCGCCAGGGCCGGTAACAGAGACCCAGTACTTC

v_call: TRBV7-6
j_call: TRBJ1-2
clone_size: few
d_call: NA
cdr3_aa: CASSLGSARLNYGYTF
cdr3_nt: TGTGCCAGCAGCTTAGGTAGTGCCAGATTGAACTATGGCTACACCTTC

v_call: TRBV27
j_call: TRBJ1-5
clone_size: few
d_call: NA
cdr3_aa: CASSLGSGANQPQHF
cdr3_nt: TGTGCCAGCAGTTTAGGGTCAGGGGCCAATCAGCCCCAGCATTTT

v_call: TRBV6-5
j_call: TRBJ2-2
clone_size: NA
d_call: TRBD2
cdr3_aa: CASGFSSGSAGELFF
cdr3_nt: TGTGCCAGCGGCTTTTCGAGCGGGAGTGCCGGGGAGCTGTTTTTT

v_call: TRBV11-3
j_call: TRBJ2-7
clone_size: NA
d_call: NA
cdr3_aa: CASSLEVQGPREQYF
cdr3_nt: TGTGCCAGCAGCTTAGAGGTCCAGGGCCCCCGCGAGCAGTACTTC

v_call: TRBV6-1
j_call: TRBJ1-2
clone_size: few
d_call: NA
cdr3_aa: CASSEWREVWGYTF
cdr3_nt: TGTGCCAGCAGTGAATGGAGGGAGGTTTGGGGCTACACCTTC

v_call: TRBV5-4
j_call: TRBJ2-1
clone_size: few
d_call: NA
cdr3_aa: CASAWGGLSSYNEQFF
cdr3_nt: TGTGCCAGCGCCTGGGGAGGTCTGAGCTCCTACAATGAGCAGTTCTTC

v_call: TRBV5-4
j_call: TRBJ1-4
clone_size: NA
d_call: NA
cdr3_aa: CATTSRGGEKLFF
cdr3_nt: TGTGCAACCACCTCCAGGGGTGGCGAAAAACTGTTTTTT

v_call: TRBV27
j_call: TRBJ1-1
clone_size: NA
d_call: NA
cdr3_aa: CASSSGSLGDTEAFF
cdr3_nt: TGTGCCAGCAGTTCGGGATCCCTCGGGGACACTGAAGCTTTCTTT

v_call: TRBV19
j_call: TRBJ1-5
clone_size: once
d_call: TRBD1
cdr3_aa: CASSEAGGLYQPQHF
cdr3_nt: TGTGCCAGTAGTGAGGCAGGGGGCCTTTATCAGCCCCAGCATTTT

v_call: TRBV19
j_call: TRBJ2-1
clone_size: few
d_call: TRBD1
cdr3_aa: CASSRDRPAYNEQFF
cdr3_nt: TGTGCCAGTAGTCGGGACAGGCCTGCCTACAATGAGCAGTTCTTC

v_call: TRBV5-1
j_call: TRBJ2-7
clone_size: NA
d_call: NA
cdr3_aa: CASSLEGGYEQYF
cdr3_nt: TGCGCCAGCAGCTTAGAGGGGGGCTACGAGCAGTACTTC